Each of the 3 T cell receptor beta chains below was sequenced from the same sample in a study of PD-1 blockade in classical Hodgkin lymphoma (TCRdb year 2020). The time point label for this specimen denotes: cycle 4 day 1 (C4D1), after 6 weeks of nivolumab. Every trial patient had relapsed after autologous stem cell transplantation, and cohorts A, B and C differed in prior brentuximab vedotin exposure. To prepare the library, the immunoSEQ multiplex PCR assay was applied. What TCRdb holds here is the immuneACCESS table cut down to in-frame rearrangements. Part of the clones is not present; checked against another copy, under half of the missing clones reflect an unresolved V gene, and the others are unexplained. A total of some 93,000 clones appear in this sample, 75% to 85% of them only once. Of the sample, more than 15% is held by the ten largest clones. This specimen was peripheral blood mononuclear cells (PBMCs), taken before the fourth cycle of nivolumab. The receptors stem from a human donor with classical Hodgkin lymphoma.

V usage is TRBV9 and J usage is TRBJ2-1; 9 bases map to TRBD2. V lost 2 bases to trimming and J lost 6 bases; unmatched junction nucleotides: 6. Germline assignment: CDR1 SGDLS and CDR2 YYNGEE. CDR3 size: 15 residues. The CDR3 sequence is CASSVPGLAPNEQFF. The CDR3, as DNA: TGTGCCAGCAGCGTCCCGGGACTAGCCCCCAATGAGCAGTTCTTC.

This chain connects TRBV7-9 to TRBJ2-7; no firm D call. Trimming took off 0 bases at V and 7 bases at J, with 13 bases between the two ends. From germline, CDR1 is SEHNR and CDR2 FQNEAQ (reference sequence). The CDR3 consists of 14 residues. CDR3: CASSLAFPTGEQYF. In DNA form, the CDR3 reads TGTGCCAGCAGCTTAGCGTTTCCTACCGGGGAGCAGTACTTC. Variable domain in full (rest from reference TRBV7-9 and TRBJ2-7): DTGVSQNPRHKITKRGQNVTFRCDPISEHNRLYWYRQTLGQGPEFLTYFQNEAQLEKSRLLSDRFSAERPKGSFSTLEIQRTEQGDSAMYLCASSLAFPTGEQYFGPGTRLTVT.

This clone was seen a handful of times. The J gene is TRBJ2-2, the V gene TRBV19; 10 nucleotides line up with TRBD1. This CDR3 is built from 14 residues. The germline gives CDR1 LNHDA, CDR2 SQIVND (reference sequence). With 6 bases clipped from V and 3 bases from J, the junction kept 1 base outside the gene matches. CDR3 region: CASRDRGDTGELFF. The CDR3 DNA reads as TGTGCCAGTAGGGACAGGGGGGACACCGGGGAGCTGTTTTTT. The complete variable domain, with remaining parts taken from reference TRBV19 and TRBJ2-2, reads DGGITQSPKYLFRKEGQNVTLSCEQNLNHDAMYWYRQDPGQGLRLIYYSQIVNDFQKGDIAEGYSVSREKKESFPLTVTSAQKNPTAFYLCASRDRGDTGELFFGEGSRLTVL.